This T cell receptor beta chain was found in a study of regulatory T cells in long-lasting Graves disease. In its sample, this clonotype was seen a few times. Its cognate antigen is unknown. The CDR3 is 13 amino acids. CDR1 and CDR2 (germline): MDHEN, SYDVKM. V lost 5 bases and J 8 bases, leaving 16 bases between the germline ends. Study observations and caveats: The study found TRBV28, TRBJ1-2 and TRBJ2-5 favored in persistent disease. Not thyroid tissue but only peripheral blood was studied.

Investigators prepared the TCR beta libraries by applying iRepertoire HTBI primers and Arm-PCR of CDR3 regions. Each CDR3 protein gets one entry after TCRdb re-called the multiplex PCR reads with MiXCR. The sample lists 320,000 or so distinct CDR3 sequences, 18% seen once, with about 39% in the top ten. The time point denotes: newly diagnosed GD, antithyroid drugs for less than 3 months. PBMC-extracted RNA yielded the TCR library. This receptor was taken from a female donor with Graves disease. The material was peripheral blood mononuclear cells (PBMCs), obtained at new diagnosis, from a patient treated with antithyroid drugs. The rearrangement joins TRBV28 to TRBJ2-7; a weak D match, TRBD2 (5 bases). The chain's CDR3 is CASSRTYPRKQYF. The CDR3, as DNA: TGTGCCAGCAGTCGGACTTACCCTAGGAAGCAGTACTTC.